Given below is one TCR beta chain in context. Its antigen is unknown. This may stem from a read error, because a much larger clone lies one nucleotide away. The data were produced on an Illumina NovaSeq 6000. cDNA libraries for TCRalpha and TCRbeta were prepared by 5'RACE using constant-segment primers, with sample barcodes and unique molecular identifiers added. Trizol reagent was used to extract RNA from every sample. The libraries were amplified in two PCR steps, and the second step added a second sample barcode and Illumina TruSeq adapters. Libraries were sequenced on an Illumina NovaSeq with 2 x 150 bp paired-end reads. In the paper's pipeline: The reads were demultiplexed and collapsed into UMI-guided consensus sequences using migec v1.2.7. With mixcr v2.1.11, UMI consensuses were aligned to TRA and TRB V and J templates and assembled into clonotypes. A clonotype was counted as expanded or contracted only when both edgeR and NoisET called the clonotype significant, with the noise models trained on biological replicates. For edgeR calls, the cutoffs were a false discovery rate-adjusted p below 0.01 and a log2 fold-change threshold of 1. As an exploratory analysis of dynamics, max-normalized trajectories of the 1000 most abundant clonotypes were examined by PCA with hierarchical clustering. The CD4 or CD8 phenotype of responding clones was assigned using the separately sequenced CD4+ and CD8+ repertoires. TCRdb passed the public sequencing reads through fastp at Q25 and MiXCR, retaining productive beta sequences. A single entry per CDR3 protein holds the most common genes and DNA from its merged rows. These V and J calls originate from TCRdb's pipeline instead of the authors' own analysis. This sample holds about 320,000 distinct CDR3 sequences; 14% were observed only once. The ten top clones hold 21% of the sample.

The data stem from a study of T-cell memory formation after mild COVID-19 (dated by TCRdb to 2020 to 2023). Background for the entire study: TCR sequence clusters from the two donors were largely donor specific. Longitudinal TCRalpha and TCRbeta repertoire sequencing tracked T-cell clones expanding and contracting after mild COVID-19 in two donors. Two young, previously healthy adult volunteers made up the cohort, one male and one female. What the study reported, not specific to this receptor: Balanced CD4/CD8 phenotypes were observed for clones contracting from day 15 to 85, whereas a bias towards CD4+ was observed for a second wave of clones expanding from day 15 to 37. Some responding clones were detected in pre-infection memory, which suggested that pre-existing cross-reactive memory T cells had joined the SARS-CoV-2 response. The study covered only a couple of mild cases, and larger cohorts including severe cases with pre-infection samples were considered necessary. Contracting CD4+ clones appeared mostly in the CM and EM memory subsets, whereas CD8+ clones were enriched in EMRA. SARS-CoV-2 specificity of the second-wave clones peaking on day 37 was not confirmed.

Ficoll-Paque density gradient centrifugation was used to isolate PBMCs. Sequencing was performed on PBMCs or a T cell subset sorted from them (not recorded which). The receptor was isolated from a man younger than 35 who had mild COVID-19 (a few samples of this study predate the infection). The sample titles of this study are shuffled in the database, so cell type and time point are left out; the donor was told from shared clones.

The CDR3: CASSPAGGSRWELIF. The DNA sequence follows: TGTGCCAGCAGCCCCGCCGGCGGGAGCCGTTGGGAGCTGATTTTT. The chain was built from TRBV7-6 and TRBJ2-2; 7 bases in between match TRBD2. The CDR3 sequence holds 15 residues, the cysteine and phenylalanine included. Of the read, only the CDR3 DNA is kept; its 45 bases are in frame from base 1. CDR1 SGHVS and CDR2 FNYEAQ were looked up in the germline V gene.